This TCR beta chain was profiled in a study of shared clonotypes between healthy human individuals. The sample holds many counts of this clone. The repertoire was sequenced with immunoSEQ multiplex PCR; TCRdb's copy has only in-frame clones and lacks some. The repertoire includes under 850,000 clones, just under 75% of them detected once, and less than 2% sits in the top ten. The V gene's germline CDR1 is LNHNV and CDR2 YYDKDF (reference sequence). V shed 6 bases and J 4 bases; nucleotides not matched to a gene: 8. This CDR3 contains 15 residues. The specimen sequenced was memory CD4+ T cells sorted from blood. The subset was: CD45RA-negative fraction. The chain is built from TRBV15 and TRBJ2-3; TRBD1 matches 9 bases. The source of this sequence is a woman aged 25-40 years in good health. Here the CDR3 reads CATRTGGTDADTQYF. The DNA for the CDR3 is TGTGCCACCAGGACAGGGGGAACGGACGCAGATACGCAGTATTTT.